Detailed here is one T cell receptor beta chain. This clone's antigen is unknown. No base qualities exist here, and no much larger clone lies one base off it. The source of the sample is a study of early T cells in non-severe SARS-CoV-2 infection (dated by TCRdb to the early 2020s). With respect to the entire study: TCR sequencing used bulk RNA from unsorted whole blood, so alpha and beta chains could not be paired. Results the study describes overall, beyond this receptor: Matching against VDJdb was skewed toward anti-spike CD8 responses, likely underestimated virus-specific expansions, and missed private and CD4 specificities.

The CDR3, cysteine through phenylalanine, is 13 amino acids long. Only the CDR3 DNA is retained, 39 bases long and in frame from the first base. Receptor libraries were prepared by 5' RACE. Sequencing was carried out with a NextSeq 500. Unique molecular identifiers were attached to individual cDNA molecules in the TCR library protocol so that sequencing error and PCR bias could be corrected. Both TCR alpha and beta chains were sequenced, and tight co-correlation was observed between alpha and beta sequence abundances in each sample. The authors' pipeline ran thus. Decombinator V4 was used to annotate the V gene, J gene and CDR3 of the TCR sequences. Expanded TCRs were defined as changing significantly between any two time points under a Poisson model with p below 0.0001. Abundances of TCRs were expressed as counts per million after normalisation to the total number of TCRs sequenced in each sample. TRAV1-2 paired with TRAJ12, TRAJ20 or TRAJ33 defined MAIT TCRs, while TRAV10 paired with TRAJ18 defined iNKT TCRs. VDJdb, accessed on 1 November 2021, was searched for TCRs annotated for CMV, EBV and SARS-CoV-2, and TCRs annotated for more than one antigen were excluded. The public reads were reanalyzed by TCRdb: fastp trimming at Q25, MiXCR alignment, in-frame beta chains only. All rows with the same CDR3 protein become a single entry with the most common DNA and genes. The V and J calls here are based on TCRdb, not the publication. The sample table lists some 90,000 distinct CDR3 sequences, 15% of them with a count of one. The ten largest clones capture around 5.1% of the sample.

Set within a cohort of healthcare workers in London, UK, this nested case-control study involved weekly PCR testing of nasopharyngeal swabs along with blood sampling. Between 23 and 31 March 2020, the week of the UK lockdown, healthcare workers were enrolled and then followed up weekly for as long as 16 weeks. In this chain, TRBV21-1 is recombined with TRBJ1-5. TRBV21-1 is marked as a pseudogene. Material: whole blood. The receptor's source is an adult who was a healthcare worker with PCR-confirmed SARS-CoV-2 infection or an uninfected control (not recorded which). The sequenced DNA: TGTGCCAGCAGCACAGCAGGGTTTGAGCCCCAGCATTTT. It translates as CASSTAGFEPQHF.